Each of the 2 T cell receptor beta chains below was sequenced from the same sample in a study of blood T cell repertoires in COVID-19. The method was immunoSEQ multiplex PCR; TCRdb's version includes in-frame clones alone and lacks a portion of them. This sample carries 50,000 to 65,000 clones, roughly 83% of them seen once, and the ten largest clones take around 16%. The sample consisted of peripheral blood. Receptors originate from a man aged 55 to 70 with COVID-19, enrolled during active disease.

J is TRBJ1-5 and V is TRBV19; maybe TRBD1 (6 bases). The CDR3 length is 16 residues. Trimming took 4 bases from V and 4 from J, leaving 17 bases between them. Germline lookup yields CDR1 LNHDA and CDR2 SQIVND (reference sequence). CDR3 amino acids: CASSTRPDSINQPQHF. The CDR3 region has the DNA TGTGCCAGTAGTACCCGGCCGGACAGCATTAATCAGCCCCAGCATTTT.

The CDR3 here is CASSEAAGGDNEQFF. The CDR3 DNA follows: TGCGCCAGCAGTGAGGCGGCGGGAGGAGACAATGAGCAGTTCTTC. The chain is built from TRBV10-1 and TRBJ2-1; 8 nucleotides line up with TRBD2. The CDR3 is made up of 15 amino acids. CDR1 is WNHNN and CDR2 is SYGVQD in the germline V gene (reference sequence). Trimming removed 2 bases from V and 5 bases from J; junction bases left unmatched: 5.